This T cell receptor beta chain derives from a study of spatial heterogeneity in lung cancer. Study details: More than nine raw reads, on average, carried each unique TCR and UMI combination. General study points: Ubiquitous, expanded tumor-derived TCRs were more frequently observed in blood at resection than at follow-up.

Every TCR cDNA molecule bore a unique molecular identifier. TCRdb itself ran the 5' RACE reads through MiXCR, one entry per CDR3 protein. This table has several thousand distinct CDR3 sequences, about 24% appearing once. This CDR3 comprises 11 residues. Trimming stripped 6 bases from V and 7 bases from J, with 7 bases between. CDR1 is LNHDA, CDR2 SQIVND, per germline (reference sequence). This clonotype occurred a few times. Its antigen is undetermined. In a library made to pick up alpha chains, this beta chain is a stray read with a size that means little. Time point reported: sample taken at primary tumor resection. Sequencing of whole RNA from tumor, nontumor lung or frozen PBMC involved no sorting. The donor group consisted of some 70 patients who had untreated, early-stage non-small cell lung cancer.

The chain couples TRBV19 to TRBJ2-1; D unresolved. The source was PBMCs, collected at surgery. This sequence originates from a female donor with early-stage non-small cell lung cancer. For the CDR3, the DNA is TGTGCCAGTAGCCGATGGAATGAGCAGTTCTTC. Translation gives CASSRWNEQFF.